This T cell receptor beta chain was captured in a study of T-cell memory formation after mild COVID-19 (dated by TCRdb to the early 2020s). The study in broad terms: TCR sequence clusters from the two donors were largely donor specific. The cohort comprised two young, previously healthy adult volunteers, one female and one male. In two donors, T-cell clones that expanded and contracted after mild COVID-19 were followed by sequencing TCRalpha and TCRbeta repertoires longitudinally.

Sequencing was performed on an Illumina NovaSeq 6000. TCRalpha and TCRbeta cDNA libraries were constructed by 5'RACE with constant-segment primers, with sample barcodes and unique molecular identifiers being introduced. Trizol reagent was used to extract RNA from every sample. Library amplification was performed in two PCR steps, and a second sample barcode and Illumina TruSeq adapters were introduced in the second step. The libraries were sequenced on an Illumina NovaSeq using 2 x 150 bp paired-end reads. Concerning the study's data processing: With migec v1.2.7, reads were demultiplexed and then collapsed into UMI-guided consensus sequences. Using mixcr v2.1.11, UMI consensuses were aligned to TRA and TRB V and J templates and then assembled into clonotypes. A clonotype was counted as expanded or contracted only when both edgeR and NoisET called the clonotype significant, with the noise models trained on biological replicates. For edgeR calls, a false discovery rate-adjusted p below 0.01 and a log2 fold-change threshold of 1 were applied. As an exploratory analysis of dynamics, max-normalized trajectories of the 1000 most abundant clonotypes were examined by PCA with hierarchical clustering. Each responding clone was given a CD4 or CD8 phenotype based on the CD4+ and CD8+ repertoires, which had been sequenced separately. The public reads were reprocessed in TCRdb via fastp at Q25 and MiXCR, keeping in-frame beta chains. Every entry covers one CDR3 protein and lists the most common genes and DNA from its rows. TCRdb's processing, not the authors', yielded these V and J calls. The sample profile shows 350,000 to 550,000 distinct CDR3 sequences; roughly 18% of them were found once. The top ten clones comprise roughly 21% of the sample.

The study at large found these results: Contracting CD4+ clones turned up mainly in the CM and EM memory subsets, whereas EMRA was where CD8+ clones were enriched. Clones that contracted from day 15 to 85 showed balanced CD4/CD8 phenotypes, whereas a second wave of clones that expanded from day 15 to 37 leaned towards CD4+. Some responding clones were found in pre-infection memory, which suggests that pre-existing cross-reactive memory T cells took part in the SARS-CoV-2 response. Only a couple of mild cases were covered in the study, and larger cohorts including severe cases with pre-infection samples were considered necessary. Whether the second-wave clones peaking on day 37 were SARS-CoV-2 specific was not confirmed.

PBMCs were isolated by Ficoll-Paque density gradient centrifugation. Trimming costs V 2 bases and J 6 bases, and their ends lie 9 bases apart. The CDR1 and CDR2 encoded by the germline V gene are KGHDR and SFDVKD. The CDR3 contains 14 residues, cysteine and phenylalanine counted. Only the CDR3 DNA is retained, 42 bases long and in frame from the first base. A word on this clonotype: The antigen it binds to is not known. No base qualities exist here, and no much larger clone lies one base off it.

The material sequenced was PBMCs or a T cell subset sorted from them (not recorded which). This receptor chain uses TRBV24-1 and TRBJ2-2; the D gene cannot be resolved beyond TRBD1 or TRBD2, each matching 6 bases. This TCR came from a man between 18 and 29 years old who had mild COVID-19 (a few samples of this study predate the infection). The sample titles of this study are shuffled in the database, so cell type and time point are left out; the donor was told from shared clones. The CDR3 corresponds to CATSDSGGAGELFF. The nucleotide sequence is TGTGCCACCAGTGATTCCGGGGGCGCCGGGGAGCTGTTTTTT.